The sequence of this TCR beta chain was determined in a study of neurological immune-mediated disorders. This clonotype was seen a few times. cDNA was made by 5'RACE with 10-nucleotide random UMIs. Each CDR3 protein gets one entry after TCRdb re-called the 5' RACE reads with MiXCR. The table includes 18,000 or so distinct CDR3 sequences, 12% to 15% detected once. The source material was CD4+ T cells from blood. The TCR was taken from a woman in her sixties or seventies with HTLV-1-associated myelopathy (HAM/TSP).

The CDR3 region is CASSPGGVENSPLHF. CDR3 coding DNA: TGTGCCAGCTCACCGGGCGGGGTGGAAAATTCACCCCTCCACTTT. The rearrangement uses TRBV18 and TRBJ1-6; D not resolved. CDR1 and CDR2 (germline): KGHSH, LQKENI. Trimming removed 3 bases from V and 7 bases from J, with 13 bases in between. The CDR3 contains 15 residues.